The 7 T cell receptor beta chains listed next were all sequenced from one sample in a study of OX40 agonist ivuxolimab in advanced cancers. Assay used: immunoSEQ multiplex PCR; TCRdb lists only in-frame clones, some missing. Among around 22,000 clones, roughly 90% were seen once, and the ten largest hold approximately 30%. The sample was CD4+ or CD8+ T cells sorted from blood, taken in a trial of the OX40 agonist ivuxolimab. These receptors were taken from an adult with an advanced solid tumor such as melanoma, head and neck, liver or kidney cancer.

The chain employs TRBV6-5 and TRBJ2-7; no clear D. The ends were cut back, 0 bases at V and 6 bases at J, with 3 bases in the middle. Germline V gene sequence: CDR1 MNHEY, CDR2 SVGAGI. CDR3 length: 11 amino acids. In nucleotides, the CDR3 is TGTGCCAGCAGTTACTCTGGCGAGCAGTACTTC. This encodes CASSYSGEQYF.

The chain employs TRBV5-6 and TRBJ1-1; no reliable D call. This CDR3 is 11 amino acids long. Germline V gene lookup returns CDR1 SGHDT and CDR2 YYEEEE. With 3 bases removed from V and 8 bases from J, the gap between germline ends came to 8 bases. The CDR3 reads CASSWRAEAFF. The CDR3 DNA is TGTGCCAGCAGCTGGAGAGCAGAAGCTTTCTTT.

The chain employs TRBV4-1 and TRBJ1-5; a possible D gene is TRBD1 (6 bases). Trimming stripped 1 base from V and 6 bases from J, with 13 bases between. The CDR3 has 15 residues. Germline CDR1 reads MGHRA; CDR2 reads YSYEKL. In nucleotides, the CDR3 is TGCGCCAGCAGCCAAGCAGGGGCAACGCGTCAGCCCCAGCATTTT. Its translation: CASSQAGATRQPQHF.

The genes are TRBV7-9 and TRBJ2-1; D remains ambiguous. The V gene lost 2 bases and the J gene lost 6 bases, with 5 bases spanning the gap. CDR1 and CDR2 (germline): SEHNR, FQNEAQ (reference sequence). The CDR3 contains 12 residues. DNA for the CDR3: TGTGCCAGCAGCTTACAGCGCAATGAGCAGTTCTTC. This codes for CASSLQRNEQFF.

The chain carries TRBV11-3 and TRBJ1-1; possible D gene TRBD1, 6 bases. The CDR3 is 15 amino acids. The germline V gene has CDR1 SGHNT and CDR2 YENEEA. V was cut by 3 bases and J by 0 bases, with 11 bases left in between. CDR3 protein: CASSFRGELNTEAFF. In DNA form, the CDR3 reads TGTGCCAGCAGCTTCAGGGGCGAATTGAACACTGAAGCTTTCTTT. Drawing the rest from reference TRBV11-3 and TRBJ1-1, the complete variable domain is EAGVVQSPRYKIIEKKQPVAFWCNPISGHNTLYWYLQNLGQGPELLIRYENEEAVDDSQLPKDRFSAERLKGVDSTLKIQPAELGDSAVYLCASSFRGELNTEAFFGQGTRLTVV.

The rearrangement joins TRBV5-3 to TRBJ2-1; 16 bases fit TRBD2. TRBV5-3 qualifies as an ORF whose function is uncertain. J gave up 1 base and V 0 bases, and 7 bases lay outside the gene matches. This CDR3 contains 20 residues. CDR3 residues: CARSLAGTSGRARSYNEQFF. The CDR3, as DNA: TGTGCCAGAAGCTTGGCCGGGACTAGCGGGAGGGCCCGTTCCTACAATGAGCAGTTCTTC.

The genes are TRBV27 and TRBJ2-7; D is undetermined. This CDR3 is 11 amino acids long. V lost 8 bases, J lost 5 bases, and 10 bases lay in between. Per the germline V gene, CDR1 is MNHEY and CDR2 is SMNVEV (reference sequence). This CDR3 is CASGFAHEQYF. The CDR3, as DNA: TGTGCCAGCGGCTTCGCCCACGAGCAGTACTTC.